The 10 T cell receptor beta chains presented below share a single source sample, sequenced in a study of PD-L1 blockade in urothelial cancer (dated by TCRdb to 2017 to 2019). The library relied on the immunoSEQ multiplex PCR assay. TCRdb re-hosts the immuneACCESS table, in-frame sequences only. Its copies lack some clones; in the studies checked, an unresolved V gene accounts for under half of them, and the cause for the rest is not known. Present in this sample are about 47,000 clones, 80% of which were seen just once. 16% of the sample rests with the top ten. The time point label corresponds to: pretreatment peripheral blood. Sequenced here: PBMCs, sampled around atezolizumab (anti-PD-L1) treatment. The receptors originated from a man aged 55 to 70 with urothelial cancer.

The rearrangement uses TRBV11-2 and TRBJ2-2; D possibly corresponds to TRBD1 (6 bases). The CDR3 covers 13 residues. Per the germline V gene, CDR1 is SGHAT and CDR2 is FQNNGV. V dropped 4 bases and J dropped 5 bases, with 8 bases sitting between them. This CDR3 reads CASSSDRTGELFF. In DNA, the CDR3 is TGTGCCAGCAGCTCCGACAGGACCGGGGAGCTGTTTTTT.

Regarding this clone: This specimen includes other DNA sequences encoding the same CDR3. The V gene is TRBV11-2, the J gene TRBJ2-7, with 10 bases matching TRBD2. The V segment lost 5 bases and the J segment 6 bases; nucleotides outside the gene matches: 13. From germline, CDR1 is SGHAT and CDR2 FQNNGV. The CDR3 spans 16 residues. Here the CDR3 DNA reads TGTGCCAGCAGCCCGTACCTCGGACTAGCGGAGAGCGAGCAGTACTTC. This sequence encodes CASSPYLGLAESEQYF.

The table lists this clone with a count of one. This chain connects TRBV6-6 to TRBJ1-2; D may be TRBD1 (5 bases). Germline CDR1 and CDR2: MNHNY and SVGAGI (reference sequence). This CDR3 contains 14 residues. V was pared by 2 bases and J by 2 bases, with 9 bases between. The DNA for the CDR3 is TGTGCCAGCAGTTACCAACAGGTGAACTATGGCTACACCTTC. Translating gives CASSYQQVNYGYTF.

The CDR3 loop reads CASGRGASYEQYF. CDR3 nucleotide sequence: TGTGCCAGCGGGCGGGGGGCCTCCTACGAGCAGTACTTC. V is TRBV6-6 and J is TRBJ2-7; 8 bases align to TRBD2. This CDR3 region has 13 residues. V shed 8 bases and J 0 bases; nucleotides not matched to a gene: 3. In germline, CDR1 is MNHNY, CDR2 SVGAGI (reference sequence).

The chain links TRBV4-3 to TRBJ2-5; the D gene is possibly TRBD2 (6 bases). Germline V gene lookup returns CDR1 LGHNA and CDR2 YSLEER. There are 14 residues in the CDR3. V was trimmed by 1 base and J by 5 bases, leaving 11 bases between them. The DNA for the CDR3 is TGCGCCAGCAGCCAAGGGGGCGGGGATGAGACCCAGTACTTC. This translates into CASSQGGGDETQYF.

This rearrangement joins TRBV10-3 to TRBJ1-5; D might be TRBD1 (5 bases). The CDR3 extends over 15 amino acids. Germline V gene data show CDR1 as ENHRY and CDR2 as SYGVKD. Trimming left V 10 bases short and J 2 bases short, with 18 bases between. The CDR3: CATGDRDSGNQPQHF. CDR3 nucleotide sequence: TGTGCCACAGGAGACCGGGACTCTGGCAATCAGCCCCAGCATTTT.

For the CDR3, the DNA is TGTGCCAGCAGCTTGGGGCCGCGAGGAGGGAGGATTGCCGGGGAGCTGTTTTTT. This sequence encodes CASSLGPRGGRIAGELFF. The chain combines TRBV5-5 with TRBJ2-2; D is possibly TRBD2 (6 bases). CDR3 size: 18 residues. V was trimmed by 0 bases and J by 6 bases, leaving 21 bases between them. The V gene's germline CDR1 is SGHKS and CDR2 YYEKEE (reference sequence).

The rearrangement uses TRBV6-1 and TRBJ1-4; D unresolved. Trimming left V 6 bases short and J 7 bases short, with 12 bases between. The CDR3 length is 13 residues. Germline CDR1 is MNHNS and CDR2 is SASEGT. The CDR3 coding sequence is TGTGCCAGCAGGTCCCGGAGCGGTGAAAAACTGTTTTTT. Translation gives CASRSRSGEKLFF.

This clone was seen only once. The chain combines TRBV10-3 with TRBJ1-1; 12 positions agree with TRBD1. This CDR3 has 15 amino acids. V shed 6 bases, J shed 7 bases, and the junction held 9 bases outside the gene matches. Germline CDR1 is ENHRY and CDR2 is SYGVKD. CDR3 region: CAIRPGQGAYGEAFF. CDR3 sequence (DNA): TGTGCCATCAGGCCGGGACAGGGGGCCTACGGTGAAGCTTTCTTT.

This chain connects TRBV6-1 to TRBJ2-1; D is perhaps TRBD2 (7 bases). CDR3 length: 13 amino acids. V was pared by 6 bases and J by 8 bases, with 14 bases between. CDR1 and CDR2 from the germline V gene are MNHNS and SASEGT. The CDR3 reads CASSPGGVDEQFF. Written as DNA, the CDR3 is TGTGCCAGCAGCCCGGGGGGCGTAGATGAGCAGTTCTTC.